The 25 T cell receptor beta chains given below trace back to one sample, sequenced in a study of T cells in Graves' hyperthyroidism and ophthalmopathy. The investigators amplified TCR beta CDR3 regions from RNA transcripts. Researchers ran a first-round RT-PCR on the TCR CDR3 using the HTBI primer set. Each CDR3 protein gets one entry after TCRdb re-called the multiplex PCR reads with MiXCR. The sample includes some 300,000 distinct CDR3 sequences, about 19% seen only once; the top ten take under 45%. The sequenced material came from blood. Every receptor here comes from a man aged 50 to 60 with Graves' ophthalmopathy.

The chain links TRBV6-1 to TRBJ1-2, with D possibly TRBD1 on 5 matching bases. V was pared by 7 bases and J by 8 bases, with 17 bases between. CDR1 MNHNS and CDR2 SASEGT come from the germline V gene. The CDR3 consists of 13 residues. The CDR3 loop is CASTQGVGAGYTF. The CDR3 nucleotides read TGTGCCAGCACTCAGGGAGTAGGGGCCGGCTACACCTTC.

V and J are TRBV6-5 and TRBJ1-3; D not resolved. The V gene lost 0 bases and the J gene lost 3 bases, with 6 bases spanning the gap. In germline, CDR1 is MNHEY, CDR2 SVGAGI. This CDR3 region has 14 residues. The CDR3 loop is CASSYSGFGNTIYF. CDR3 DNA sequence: TGTGCCAGCAGTTACTCGGGTTTTGGAAACACCATATATTTT.

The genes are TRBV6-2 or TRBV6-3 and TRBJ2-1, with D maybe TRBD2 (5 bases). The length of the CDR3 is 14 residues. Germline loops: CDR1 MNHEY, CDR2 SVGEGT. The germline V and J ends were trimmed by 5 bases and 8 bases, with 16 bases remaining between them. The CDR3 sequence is CASSPRLTGDEQFF. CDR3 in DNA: TGTGCCAGCAGTCCCCGACTAACGGGCGATGAGCAGTTCTTC.

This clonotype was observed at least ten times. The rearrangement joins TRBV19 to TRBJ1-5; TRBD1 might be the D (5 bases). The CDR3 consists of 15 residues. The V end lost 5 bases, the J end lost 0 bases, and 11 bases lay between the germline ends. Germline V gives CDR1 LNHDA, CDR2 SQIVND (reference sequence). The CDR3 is CASSEGRISNQPQHF. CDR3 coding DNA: TGTGCCAGTAGTGAGGGACGAATTAGCAATCAGCCCCAGCATTTT.

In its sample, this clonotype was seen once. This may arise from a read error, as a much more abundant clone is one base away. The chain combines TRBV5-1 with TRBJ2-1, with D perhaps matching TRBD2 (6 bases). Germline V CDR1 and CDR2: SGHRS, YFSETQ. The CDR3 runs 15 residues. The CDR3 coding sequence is TGCGCCAGCAGCCCCGGGGGAGTTTCCTACAATGAGCGGTTCTTC. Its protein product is CASSPGGVSYNERFF.

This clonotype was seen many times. CDR3 loop: CASRRDRSYNEQFF. DNA for the CDR3: TGTGCCAGCAGAAGGGACAGGTCCTACAATGAGCAGTTCTTC. The chain combines TRBV2 with TRBJ2-1; TRBD1 matches 8 bases. The CDR3 has 14 residues. The germline gives CDR1 SNHLY, CDR2 FYNNEI. Trimming took 6 bases from V and 1 from J; bases not matched to a gene: 2.

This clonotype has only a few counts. The CDR3 loop is CSVLESGFYNEQFF. CDR3 bases: TGCAGCGTCCTCGAGAGCGGGTTCTACAATGAGCAGTTCTTC. The chain couples TRBV29-1 to TRBJ2-1; D may be TRBD2 (6 bases). Between the trimmed V and J ends, which lost 6 bases and 3 bases, there was a span of 15 bases. This CDR3 spans 14 amino acids. Germline V gives CDR1 SQVTM, CDR2 ANQGSEA.

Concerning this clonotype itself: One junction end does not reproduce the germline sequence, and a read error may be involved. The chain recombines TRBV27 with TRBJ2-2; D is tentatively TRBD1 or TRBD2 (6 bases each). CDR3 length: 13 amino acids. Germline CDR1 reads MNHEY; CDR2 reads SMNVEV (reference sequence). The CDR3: CATGGANTGELSF. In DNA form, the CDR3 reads TGTGCTACCGGGGGCGCGAACACCGGGGAGCTGTCTTTT.

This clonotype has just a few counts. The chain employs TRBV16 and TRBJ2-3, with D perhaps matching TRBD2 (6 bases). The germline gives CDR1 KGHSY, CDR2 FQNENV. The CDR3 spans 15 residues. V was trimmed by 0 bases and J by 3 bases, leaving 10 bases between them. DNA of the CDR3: TGTGCCAGCAGCCAATCGAGACTAGAGACAGATACGCAGTATTTT. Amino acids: CASSQSRLETDTQYF.

The CDR3 nucleotides are TGTGCCACCAGTGACCAGGTGTGGGGAGATACGCAGTATTTT. It specifies CATSDQVWGDTQYF. V and J are TRBV24-1 and TRBJ2-3; no clear D gene. This CDR3 has 14 amino acids. Trimming took 4 bases from V and 5 from J, leaving 12 bases between them. Germline V CDR1 and CDR2: KGHDR, SFDVKD.

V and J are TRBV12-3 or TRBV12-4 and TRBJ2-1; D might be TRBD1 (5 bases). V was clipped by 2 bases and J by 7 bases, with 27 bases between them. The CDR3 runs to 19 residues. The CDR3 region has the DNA TGTGCCAGCAGTTTAATGGGTGGTGGGGTCAGGGAAGATGAGAATGAGCAGTTCTTC. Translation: CASSLMGGGVREDENEQFF.

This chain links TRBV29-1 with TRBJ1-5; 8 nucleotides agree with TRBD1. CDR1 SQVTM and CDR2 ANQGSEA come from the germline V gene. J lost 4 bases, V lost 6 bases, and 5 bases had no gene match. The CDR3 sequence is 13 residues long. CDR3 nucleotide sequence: TGCAGCGTAGGACAGGGAGGGAATCAGCCCCAGCATTTT. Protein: CSVGQGGNQPQHF.

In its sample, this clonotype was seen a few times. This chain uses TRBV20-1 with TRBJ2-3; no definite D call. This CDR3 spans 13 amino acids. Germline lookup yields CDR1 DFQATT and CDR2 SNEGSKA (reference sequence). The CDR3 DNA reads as TGCAGCCCCGGTTTCTTTGGCCCAGATACGCAGTATTTT. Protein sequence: CSPGFFGPDTQYF.

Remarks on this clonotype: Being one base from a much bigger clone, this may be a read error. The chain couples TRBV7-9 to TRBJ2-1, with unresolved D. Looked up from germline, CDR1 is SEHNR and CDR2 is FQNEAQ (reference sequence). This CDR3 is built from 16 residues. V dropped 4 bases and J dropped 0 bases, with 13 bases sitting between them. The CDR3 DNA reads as TGTGCCAGCAGCTCAAGAAGGGTGAGCTCCTACAATGAGCAGTTCTTC. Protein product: CASSSRRVSSYNEQFF.

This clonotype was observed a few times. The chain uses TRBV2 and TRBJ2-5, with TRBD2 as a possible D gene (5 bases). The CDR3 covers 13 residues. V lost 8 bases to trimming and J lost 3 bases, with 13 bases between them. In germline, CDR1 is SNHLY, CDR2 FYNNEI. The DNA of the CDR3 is TGTGCCAGCTGTAGGGAGCCCAAAGAGACCCAGTACTTC. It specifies CASCREPKETQYF.

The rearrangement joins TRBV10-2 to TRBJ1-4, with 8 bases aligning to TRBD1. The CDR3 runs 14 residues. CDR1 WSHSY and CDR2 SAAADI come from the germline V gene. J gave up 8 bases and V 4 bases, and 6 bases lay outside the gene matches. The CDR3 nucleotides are TGCGCCAGCAGTGTGCGGACAGGGATCGAAAAACTGTTTTTT. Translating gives CASSVRTGIEKLFF.

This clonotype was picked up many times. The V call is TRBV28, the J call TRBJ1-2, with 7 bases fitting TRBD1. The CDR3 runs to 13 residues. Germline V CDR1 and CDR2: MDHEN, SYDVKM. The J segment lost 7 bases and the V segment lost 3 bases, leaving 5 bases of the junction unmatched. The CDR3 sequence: CASSFIGGVGYTF. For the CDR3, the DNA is TGTGCCAGCAGTTTCATAGGGGGCGTTGGCTACACCTTC.

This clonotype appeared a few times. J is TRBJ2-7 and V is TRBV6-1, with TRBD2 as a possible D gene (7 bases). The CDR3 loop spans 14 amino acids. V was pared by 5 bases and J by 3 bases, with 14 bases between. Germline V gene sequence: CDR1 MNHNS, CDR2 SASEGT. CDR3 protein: CASSSAGAGYEQYF. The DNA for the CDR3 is TGTGCCAGCAGTTCTGCGGGGGCAGGCTACGAGCAGTACTTC.

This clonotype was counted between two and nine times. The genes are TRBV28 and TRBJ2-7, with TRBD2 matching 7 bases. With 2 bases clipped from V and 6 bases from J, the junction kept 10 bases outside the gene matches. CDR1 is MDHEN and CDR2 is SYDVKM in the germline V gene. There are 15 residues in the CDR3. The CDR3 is CASSLGSAGEGEQYF. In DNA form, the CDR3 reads TGTGCCAGCAGTTTAGGGTCTGCGGGAGAGGGCGAGCAGTACTTC.

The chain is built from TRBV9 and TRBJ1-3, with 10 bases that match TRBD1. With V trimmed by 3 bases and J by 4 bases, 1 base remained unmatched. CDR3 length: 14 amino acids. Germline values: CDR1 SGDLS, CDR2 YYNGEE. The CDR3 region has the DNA TGTGCCAGCAGCGGACAGGGGGCAGGAAACACCATATATTTT. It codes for CASSGQGAGNTIYF. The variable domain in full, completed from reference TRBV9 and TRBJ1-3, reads DSGVTQTPKHLITATGQRVTLRCSPRSGDLSVYWYQQSLDQGLQFLIQYYNGEERAKGNILERFSAQQFPDLHSELNLSSLELGDSALYFCASSGQGAGNTIYFGEGSWLTVV.

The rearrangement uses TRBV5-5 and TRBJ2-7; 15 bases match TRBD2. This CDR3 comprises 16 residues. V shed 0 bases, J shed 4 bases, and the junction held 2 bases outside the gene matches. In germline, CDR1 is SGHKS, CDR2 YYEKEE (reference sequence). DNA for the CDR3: TGTGCCAGCAGCTTGGAAGGGACTAGCGGGAGGTACGAGCAGTACTTC. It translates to CASSLEGTSGRYEQYF.

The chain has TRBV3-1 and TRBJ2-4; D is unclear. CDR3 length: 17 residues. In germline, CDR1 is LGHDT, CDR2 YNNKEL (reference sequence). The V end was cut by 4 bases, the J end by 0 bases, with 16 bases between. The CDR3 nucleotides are TGTGCCAGCAGCCGGCCGGGCCTACTTTTAGCCAAAAACATTCAGTACTTC. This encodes CASSRPGLLLAKNIQYF.

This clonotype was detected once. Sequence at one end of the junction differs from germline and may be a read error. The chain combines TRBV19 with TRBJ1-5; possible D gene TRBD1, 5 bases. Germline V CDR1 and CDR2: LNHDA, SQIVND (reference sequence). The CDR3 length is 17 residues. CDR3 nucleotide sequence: TGTGCCAGTTCACGGGACCGACGAATATATAGCAGTCAGCCCCAGCATTTT. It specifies CASSRDRRIYSSQPQHF.

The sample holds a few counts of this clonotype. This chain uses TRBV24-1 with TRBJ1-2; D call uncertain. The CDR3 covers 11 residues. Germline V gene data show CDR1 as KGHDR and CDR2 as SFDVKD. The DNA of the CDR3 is TGTGGCGCCAGGCAGGCCTATGGCTACACCTTC. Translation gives CGARQAYGYTF.

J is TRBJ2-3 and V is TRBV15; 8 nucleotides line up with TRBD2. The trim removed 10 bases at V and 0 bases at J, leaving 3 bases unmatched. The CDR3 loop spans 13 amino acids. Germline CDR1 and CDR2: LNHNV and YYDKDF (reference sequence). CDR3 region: CAISSGSTDTQYF. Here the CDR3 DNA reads TGTGCCATTTCTAGCGGGAGCACAGATACGCAGTATTTT.